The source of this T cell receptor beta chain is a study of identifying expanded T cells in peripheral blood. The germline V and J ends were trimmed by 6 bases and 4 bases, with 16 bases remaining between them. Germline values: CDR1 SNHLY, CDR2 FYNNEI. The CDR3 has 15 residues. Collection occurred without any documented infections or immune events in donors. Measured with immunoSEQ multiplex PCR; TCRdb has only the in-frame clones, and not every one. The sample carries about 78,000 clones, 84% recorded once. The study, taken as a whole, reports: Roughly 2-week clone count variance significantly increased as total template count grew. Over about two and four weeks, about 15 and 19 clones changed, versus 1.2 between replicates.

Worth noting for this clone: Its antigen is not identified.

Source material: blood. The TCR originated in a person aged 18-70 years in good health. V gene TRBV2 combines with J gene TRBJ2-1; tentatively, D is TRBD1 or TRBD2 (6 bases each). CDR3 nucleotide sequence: TGTGCCAGCAGGGAGGGACAAGGGGGATACAATGAGCAGTTCTTC. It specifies CASREGQGGYNEQFF.